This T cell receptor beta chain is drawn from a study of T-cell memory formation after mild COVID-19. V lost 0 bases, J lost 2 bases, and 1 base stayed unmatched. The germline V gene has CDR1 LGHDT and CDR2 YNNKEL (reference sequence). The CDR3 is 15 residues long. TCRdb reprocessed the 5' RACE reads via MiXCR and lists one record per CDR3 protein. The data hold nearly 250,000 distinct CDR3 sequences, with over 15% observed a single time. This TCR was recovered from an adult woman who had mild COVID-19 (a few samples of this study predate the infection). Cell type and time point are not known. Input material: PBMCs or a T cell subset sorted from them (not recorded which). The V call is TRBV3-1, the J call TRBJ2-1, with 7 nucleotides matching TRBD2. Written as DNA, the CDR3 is TGTGCCAGCAGCCAAGATGCGGGAGCCTACAATGAGCAGTTCTTC. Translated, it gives CASSQDAGAYNEQFF.